This T cell receptor beta chain was recovered during a study of blood T cell repertoires in COVID-19. The wider study: Donors in the United States, Italy and Spain gave samples during acute or convalescent COVID-19.

Germline CDR1 and CDR2: SQVTM and ANQGSEA. Deletions cut 3 bases from V and 0 bases from J, with 5 bases between. The CDR3 length is 12 residues. This table comes from immunoSEQ multiplex PCR, and its TCRdb copy is limited to in-frame clones, with some not included. The repertoire has 200,000 to 250,000 clones, 65% to 90% of them found once; the top ten carry about 4.1%. Material for sequencing was peripheral blood. The V call is TRBV29-1, the J call TRBJ1-1, with a possible D match to TRBD1 (5 bases). This sequence was found in a man over 45 with acute or convalescent COVID-19. DNA of the CDR3: TGCAGCGTTGAGACAGTGAACACTGAAGCTTTCTTT. As protein: CSVETVNTEAFF.